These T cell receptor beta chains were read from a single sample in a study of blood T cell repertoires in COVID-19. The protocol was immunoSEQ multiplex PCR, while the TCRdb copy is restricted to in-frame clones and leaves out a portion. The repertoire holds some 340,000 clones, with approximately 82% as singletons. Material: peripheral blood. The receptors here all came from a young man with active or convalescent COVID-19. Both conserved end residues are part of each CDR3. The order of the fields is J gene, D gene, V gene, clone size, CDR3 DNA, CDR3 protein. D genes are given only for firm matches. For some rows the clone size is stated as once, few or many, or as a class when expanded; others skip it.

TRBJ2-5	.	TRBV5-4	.	TGTGCCAGCAGCTTTAATCTCTTAGAGACCCAGTACTTC	CASSFNLLETQYF
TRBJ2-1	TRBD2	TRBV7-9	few	TGTGCCAGCAGCTCTGAGGCGGGGGAAACGCATGAGCAGTTCTTC	CASSSEAGETHEQFF
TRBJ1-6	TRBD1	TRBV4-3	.	TGCGCCAGCAGCCAATATAGACAGGGGGCTTCGTCACCCCTCCACTTT	CASSQYRQGASSPLHF
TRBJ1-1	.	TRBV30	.	TGTGCCTGGAACAGGAACACTGAAGCTTTCTTT	CAWNRNTEAFF
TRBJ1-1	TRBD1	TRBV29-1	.	TGCAGCGTTGAAAGACAGGGATTCACTGAAGCTTTCTTT	CSVERQGFTEAFF
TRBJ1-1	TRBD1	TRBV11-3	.	TGTGCCAGCAGCCCTCGGACAGGTTGGGAGCCTGAAGCTTTCTTT	CASSPRTGWEPEAFF
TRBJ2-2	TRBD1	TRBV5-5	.	TGTGCCAGCAGCTTGCGGCAGGGGGACACCGGGGAGCTGTTTTTT	CASSLRQGDTGELFF
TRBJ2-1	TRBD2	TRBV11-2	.	TGTGCCAGCAGCTTACAAGCGGGAGTCTACAATGAGCAGTTCTTC	CASSLQAGVYNEQFF
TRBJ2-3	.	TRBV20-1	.	TGCAGTGCTAGCCTAGCGGATACGCAGTATTTT	CSASLADTQYF
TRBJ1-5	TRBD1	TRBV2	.	TGTGCCAGCAGTGACGACAGGGCGCTTCAGCCCCAGCATTTT	CASSDDRALQPQHF
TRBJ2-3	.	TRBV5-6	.	TGTGCCAGCAGCTCTGCGGGTAGCACAGATACGCAGTATTTT	CASSSAGSTDTQYF
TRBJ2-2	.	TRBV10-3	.	TGTGCCATCAGTGATGGTTCTAGCTTCACCGGGGAGCTGTTTTTT	CAISDGSSFTGELFF
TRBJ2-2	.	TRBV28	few	TGTGCCAGCAGTCCACCCCACTGGACCGGGGAGCTGTTTTTT	CASSPPHWTGELFF
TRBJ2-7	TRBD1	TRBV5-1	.	TGCGCCAGCAGCTTGGTGGGGGGACAGGGGGCCTACGAGCAGTACTTC	CASSLVGGQGAYEQYF
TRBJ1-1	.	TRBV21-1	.	TGTGCCAGCAGCAAAGGGGAGGCGGCGGTTAAGTCCACTGAAGCTTTCTTT	CASSKGEAAVKSTEAFF
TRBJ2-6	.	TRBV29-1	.	TGCAGCACCGTGGGGGGTCACAACGTCCTGACTTTC	CSTVGGHNVLTF
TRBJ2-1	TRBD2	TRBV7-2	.	TGTGCCAGCAGCCTCATACTAGCGGGGGGGAGGAATGAGCAGTTCTTC	CASSLILAGGRNEQFF
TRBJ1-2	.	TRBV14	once	TGTGCCAGCAGCCAGGTCTATAACTATGGCTACACCTTC	CASSQVYNYGYTF
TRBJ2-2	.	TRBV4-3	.	TGCGCCAGCAGCGGAGTCGCCGGGGAGCTGTTTTTT	CASSGVAGELFF